The rows below give T cell receptor beta chains drawn from one sample of a study of T cells in Graves' hyperthyroidism and ophthalmopathy. TCRdb recomputed calls from the multiplex PCR reads with MiXCR, one row per CDR3 protein. The table records around 700,000 distinct CDR3 sequences, approximately 18% of them present only once. Material: blood. The receptors were gathered from a woman in her fifties or sixties with Graves' hyperthyroidism that later progressed to Graves' ophthalmopathy. CDR3s include the opening cysteine and the closing phenylalanine or tryptophan. Each record gives: V gene, J gene, CDR3 protein.

>TRBV11-2|TRBJ1-6
CASSLTPGIYNSPLHF
>TRBV9|TRBJ2-7
CASSTGAGPSYEQYF
>TRBV19|TRBJ1-1
CASSIDVSHMNTEAFF
>TRBV7-6|TRBJ1-6
CASSLNQPNNSPLHF
>TRBV2|TRBJ2-1
CASRADGGAGNNEQFF
>TRBV5-8|TRBJ1-1
CASRQTGLNAEAFF
>TRBV6-1|TRBJ2-1
CASSTGTAEQFF
>TRBV9|TRBJ2-7
CASSVTSGGAVYEQYF
>TRBV27|TRBJ1-2
CASSPNRGQNYGYTF
>TRBV10-1|TRBJ1-1
CASSPFLNTEAFF
>TRBV27|TRBJ1-2
CASSFSANYGYTF
>TRBV6-1|TRBJ2-7
CASSQLQRTGRNYEQYF
>TRBV5-1|TRBJ1-2
CASSLALRYSQPSYTF
>TRBV19|TRBJ1-5
CASSIDRGPPVNQPQHF
>TRBV28|TRBJ2-7
CASSFSRDSSYEQYF
>TRBV7-3|TRBJ2-7
CASSFNRGYEQYF
>TRBV20-1|TRBJ2-2
CSALGLAGGMPNTGELFF
>TRBV6-5|TRBJ1-2
CASSYTRTGFYGYTF
>TRBV3-1|TRBJ2-3
CASSQGRSTDTQYF
>TRBV20-1|TRBJ1-1
CSAKASTYTEAFF
>TRBV20-1|TRBJ1-1
CSARDVNTEAFF
>TRBV12-5|TRBJ2-6
CASGFLRGGSGANVLTF
>TRBV6-1|TRBJ1-2
CASSATGFGYTF
>TRBV7-9|TRBJ2-1
CASSSGRDSSYNEQFF
>TRBV25-1|TRBJ2-1
CASSEPGPFNYNEQFF
>TRBV27|TRBJ1-6
CASSRVPNSPLHF
>TRBV7-9|TRBJ2-7
CASSLWIGSLLYEQYF
>TRBV10-3|TRBJ1-4
CAISDAGTTNEKLFF
>TRBV5-1|TRBJ2-1
CASSFGVNEQFF
>TRBV5-1|TRBJ2-1
CASSQIAGAYNEQFF
>TRBV12-3/TRBV12-4|TRBJ1-3
CASTQGGSGNTIYF
>TRBV12-5|TRBJ1-1
CASGSTGQQNTEAFF
>TRBV6-1|TRBJ1-1
CASTPDSMNTEAFF
>TRBV18|TRBJ1-1
CASSPEGYNTEAFF
>TRBV7-8|TRBJ2-3
CASSLQAGGPDYTQYF
>TRBV5-1|TRBJ2-5
CASSKIGGAYQETQYF
>TRBV7-2|TRBJ2-2
CASSLEGRENTGELFF
>TRBV9|TRBJ2-2
CASSSRDTNTGELFF
>TRBV3-1|TRBJ2-1
CASSPRDRLGEQFF
>TRBV7-2|TRBJ2-3
CASTRGAEGDTQYF
>TRBV7-8|TRBJ2-1
CASSSARTYNEQFF
>TRBV12-3/TRBV12-4|TRBJ2-1
CATGTPVGEQFF
>TRBV20-1|TRBJ1-2
CSAGGGDYGYTF
>TRBV7-3|TRBJ2-3
CAGSLRLAGADTQYF
>TRBV5-1|TRBJ1-1
CASKRQVTNTEAFF
>TRBV29-1|TRBJ1-4
CSVGDRGPFNEKLFF
>TRBV29-1|TRBJ2-7
CSVEVAAGGSYEQYF
>TRBV27|TRBJ2-7
CASTTTVGSYEQYF
>TRBV3-1|TRBJ2-2
CASSHRGVTGELFF
>TRBV7-8|TRBJ2-5
CASLTDRERETQYF
>TRBV6-2/TRBV6-3|TRBJ1-1
CASTRQGANTEAFF
>TRBV30|TRBJ1-2
CAWSSPGQVYGYTF
>TRBV5-5|TRBJ1-2
CASSLDRQGRMYTF
>TRBV15|TRBJ2-7
CATSSASGGLSDDEQYF
>TRBV11-1|TRBJ1-1
CASSPRTGRNTEAFF
>TRBV3-1|TRBJ1-1
CASSQVSTNTEAFF